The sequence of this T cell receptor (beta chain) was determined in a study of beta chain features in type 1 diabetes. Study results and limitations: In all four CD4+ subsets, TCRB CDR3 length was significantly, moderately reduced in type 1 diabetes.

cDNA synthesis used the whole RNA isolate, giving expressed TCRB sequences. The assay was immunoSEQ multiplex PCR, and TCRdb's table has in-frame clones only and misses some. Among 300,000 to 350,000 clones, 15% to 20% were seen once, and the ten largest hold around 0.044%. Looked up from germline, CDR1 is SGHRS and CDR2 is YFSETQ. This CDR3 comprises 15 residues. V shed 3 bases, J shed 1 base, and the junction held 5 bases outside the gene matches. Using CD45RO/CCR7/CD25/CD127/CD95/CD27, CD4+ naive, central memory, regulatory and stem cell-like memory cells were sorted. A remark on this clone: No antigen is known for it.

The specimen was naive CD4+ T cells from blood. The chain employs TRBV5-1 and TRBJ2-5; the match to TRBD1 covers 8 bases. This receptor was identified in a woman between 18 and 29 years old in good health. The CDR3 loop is CASSYGQGPQETQYF. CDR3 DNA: TGCGCCAGCAGCTATGGACAGGGCCCCCAAGAGACCCAGTACTTC.